This is a list of T cell receptor beta chains from one sample in a study of blood T cell repertoires in COVID-19. Data came from immunoSEQ multiplex PCR; TCRdb stores just in-frame clones and leaves some out. Altogether around 55,000 clones are present, about 88% being singletons, with the ten largest covering around 9.3%. Input material: peripheral blood. Receptor source: a man between 60 and 75 years old with active COVID-19. Each CDR3 is given with its conserved first and last residue. The order of the fields is J gene, D gene, V gene, clone size, CDR3 DNA, CDR3 protein. D genes are given only for firm matches. Part of the rows lack a size; the others show once, few, many or a class for expanded clones.

j_call: TRBJ2-7; d_call: .; v_call: TRBV2; clone_size: .; cdr3_nt: TGTGCCAGCAGTGAAGCGAGGGCAGGGGCCTACGAGCAGTACTTC; cdr3_aa: CASSEARAGAYEQYF
j_call: TRBJ2-1; d_call: TRBD1; v_call: TRBV6-1; clone_size: .; cdr3_nt: TGTGCCAGCAGTGAACAGGGGGCTAATGAGCAGTTCTTC; cdr3_aa: CASSEQGANEQFF
j_call: TRBJ1-1; d_call: TRBD1; v_call: TRBV6-5; clone_size: .; cdr3_nt: TGTGCCAGCAGAGACCAGGGGGCGATCGGCGAAGCTTTCTTT; cdr3_aa: CASRDQGAIGEAFF
j_call: TRBJ1-3; d_call: .; v_call: TRBV6-1; clone_size: .; cdr3_nt: TGTGCCAGCAGTGAACTGGGAAACACCATATATTTT; cdr3_aa: CASSELGNTIYF
j_call: TRBJ1-1; d_call: TRBD1; v_call: TRBV10-3; clone_size: .; cdr3_nt: TGTGCCATCAGTGGATTTGACAGGGATGAACGCACTGAAGCTTTCTTT; cdr3_aa: CAISGFDRDERTEAFF
j_call: TRBJ2-7; d_call: TRBD2; v_call: TRBV7-3; clone_size: .; cdr3_nt: TGTGCCAGCAGCCTCGGGACTATGGACTCCTACGAGCAGTACTTC; cdr3_aa: CASSLGTMDSYEQYF
j_call: TRBJ1-2; d_call: .; v_call: TRBV5-1; clone_size: .; cdr3_nt: TGCGCCAGCAGCGTAGACCGGGAAGCTAACTATGGCTACACCTTC; cdr3_aa: CASSVDREANYGYTF
j_call: TRBJ1-1; d_call: TRBD1; v_call: TRBV29-1; clone_size: few; cdr3_nt: TGCAGCGTAGATCCAACAGGGGATGAAGCTTTCTTT; cdr3_aa: CSVDPTGDEAFF
j_call: TRBJ2-3; d_call: TRBD1; v_call: TRBV6-5; clone_size: .; cdr3_nt: TGTGCCAGCAGTCAGGGACAGGGGGCTACAGATACGCAGTATTTT; cdr3_aa: CASSQGQGATDTQYF
j_call: TRBJ2-1; d_call: TRBD2; v_call: TRBV29-1; clone_size: .; cdr3_nt: TGCAGCGCTAGGACTAGCGGATCCTACAATGAGCAGTTCTTC; cdr3_aa: CSARTSGSYNEQFF
j_call: TRBJ2-1; d_call: TRBD2; v_call: TRBV10-1; clone_size: .; cdr3_nt: TGCGCCAGCAGTGTACAGCGGGAGGGTGAGCAGTTCTTC; cdr3_aa: CASSVQREGEQFF
j_call: TRBJ1-3; d_call: .; v_call: TRBV2; clone_size: .; cdr3_nt: TGTGCCAGCAGAGTGGGGAGTAACTCTGGAAACACCATATATTTT; cdr3_aa: CASRVGSNSGNTIYF
j_call: TRBJ1-1; d_call: .; v_call: TRBV30; clone_size: .; cdr3_nt: TGTGCCTGGTCAGACAGCTGGAACACTGAAGCTTTCTTT; cdr3_aa: CAWSDSWNTEAFF
j_call: TRBJ2-7; d_call: TRBD2; v_call: TRBV2; clone_size: .; cdr3_nt: TGTGCCAGCAGTCGGACTAGCGGGAGCCCCAGTAGCTCCTACGAGCAGTACTTC; cdr3_aa: CASSRTSGSPSSSYEQYF
j_call: TRBJ2-1; d_call: .; v_call: TRBV3-1/TRBV3-2; clone_size: .; cdr3_nt: TGTGCCAGCAGCCAAGGCGGGACCGAGGTTCGGGTCGGGCAGTTCTTC; cdr3_aa: CASSQGGTEVRVGQFF
j_call: TRBJ1-3; d_call: TRBD1; v_call: TRBV3-1/TRBV3-2; clone_size: .; cdr3_nt: TGTGCCAGCAGCCTTTACAGGGGGGGAAACACCATATATTTT; cdr3_aa: CASSLYRGGNTIYF
j_call: TRBJ1-1; d_call: TRBD1; v_call: TRBV14; clone_size: .; cdr3_nt: TGTGCCAGCAGCCAAGGAGGACAGGGGATGAACACTGAAGCTTTCTTT; cdr3_aa: CASSQGGQGMNTEAFF
j_call: TRBJ2-1; d_call: TRBD1; v_call: TRBV18; clone_size: .; cdr3_nt: TGTGCCAGCTCACCGGACAGGTGGGGCAATGAGCAGTTCTTC; cdr3_aa: CASSPDRWGNEQFF
j_call: TRBJ2-1; d_call: .; v_call: TRBV27; clone_size: .; cdr3_nt: TGTGCCAGCAGTTTGAGCGGAGAAACCTACAATGAGCAGTTCTTC; cdr3_aa: CASSLSGETYNEQFF
j_call: TRBJ2-3; d_call: TRBD2; v_call: TRBV19; clone_size: .; cdr3_nt: TGTGCCAGTAGTATAAACGGGAGGGGGTTTGATACGCAGTATTTT; cdr3_aa: CASSINGRGFDTQYF
j_call: TRBJ2-1; d_call: TRBD2; v_call: TRBV5-6; clone_size: .; cdr3_nt: TGTGCCAGCAGCTCGGGACTACGACTAGCGGAGTTCCATGAGCAGTTCTTC; cdr3_aa: CASSSGLRLAEFHEQFF